This is a list of T cell receptor beta chains from one sample in a study of cytomegalovirus exposure and HLA in healthy donors. Assay used: immunoSEQ multiplex PCR; TCRdb lists only in-frame clones, some missing. The table lists about 130,000 clones, just under 90% of them singletons, with 3% to 3.5% in the top ten. The sample consisted of PBMCs. Source of these receptors: a man aged 25 to 40 in good health and CMV-seronegative. CDR3s include the opening cysteine and the closing phenylalanine or tryptophan. The D gene is left open where the match is weak. Rows give clone size only sometimes, using once, few, many, or a class for an expanded clone.

>TRBJ2-7|.|TRBV7-2|.
TGTGCCAGCAGCCAAGACAGGACCCACTCCTACGAGCAGTACTTC
CASSQDRTHSYEQYF
>TRBJ1-1|.|TRBV19|.
TGTGCCAGTAGCCGCGACAGGTGGGCAGGGAAGACTTTCTTT
CASSRDRWAGKTFF
>TRBJ2-1|.|TRBV2|.
TGTGCCAGCAGATTTACCGCAGACAGCTCCTTCGATGAGCAGTTCTTC
CASRFTADSSFDEQFF
>TRBJ1-2|.|TRBV4-3|TRBD1
TGCGCCAGCAGCCAAGAAGGCGGGACAGTCAACTATGGCTACACCTTC
CASSQEGGTVNYGYTF
>TRBJ1-3|once|TRBV5-6|.
TGTGCCAGCAGCTTGGAAACCCCGGACACCATATATTTT
CASSLETPDTIYF
>TRBJ2-6|.|TRBV2|TRBD2
TGTGCCAGTGGGGAGGGATCTGGGGCCAACGTCCTGACTTTC
CASGEGSGANVLTF
>TRBJ2-3|.|TRBV6-6|TRBD1
TGTGCCAGCAGCAGGGGACAGGGGACCGATACGCAGTATTTT
CASSRGQGTDTQYF
>TRBJ2-4|few|TRBV5-1|.
TGCGCCAGCAGCTTGAGGAACGGGGGGCGGGAGAAAAACATTCAGTACTTC
CASSLRNGGREKNIQYF
>TRBJ2-2|.|TRBV6-5|TRBD2
TGTGCCAGCAGAATAGCGGGGGGGACCGGGGAGCTGTTTTTT
CASRIAGGTGELFF
>TRBJ2-7|once|TRBV7-6|TRBD1
TGTGCCAGCAGCTTAGTCCCGGGACAGCCCACGGGGGAGCAGTACTTC
CASSLVPGQPTGEQYF
>TRBJ1-1|once|TRBV5-1|TRBD1
TGCGCCAGCAGGGGGACAGGGATTACCACTGAAGCTTTCTTT
CASRGTGITTEAFF
>TRBJ1-5|.|TRBV11-3|.
TGTGCCAGCAGCTTATGGTCGGGGTTGGAGAATCAGCCCCAGCATTTT
CASSLWSGLENQPQHF
>TRBJ1-3|.|TRBV7-8|.
TGTGCCAGCAGCCCCAGGGGCTCTGGAAACACCATATATTTT
CASSPRGSGNTIYF
>TRBJ1-5|.|TRBV7-9|.
TGTGCCAGCAGCTTAGGCGGGTTAGGCAATCAGCCCCAGCATTTT
CASSLGGLGNQPQHF
>TRBJ2-7|.|TRBV4-3|.
TGCGCCAGCAGCCAAGACAGGTACCGCGAGCAGTACTTC
CASSQDRYREQYF
>TRBJ1-2|.|TRBV7-9|TRBD1
TGTGCCAGCAGCCCCGGGACAGGTCTAAGTGGCTACACCTTC
CASSPGTGLSGYTF
>TRBJ2-2|.|TRBV28|.
TGTGCCAGCAGACAGGGTCATATCGGGGAGCTGTTTTTT
CASRQGHIGELFF
>TRBJ1-6|.|TRBV6-1|TRBD1
TGTGCCAGCGGAAGGACAGGGTCGGTCACACCCCTCCACTTT
CASGRTGSVTPLHF
>TRBJ2-2|.|TRBV5-1|TRBD1
TGCGCCAGCAGCTTACAGGGGGCGGTGGGCACCGGGGAGCTGTTTTTT
CASSLQGAVGTGELFF
>TRBJ2-7|.|TRBV5-5|TRBD1
TGTGCCAGCAGCTTTCTCGGACAGGGTTCCTACGAGCAGTACTTC
CASSFLGQGSYEQYF
>TRBJ1-5|.|TRBV28|TRBD1
TGTGCCAGCAGTTGGACAGGGGTATTTGGCAATCAGCCCCAGCATTTT
CASSWTGVFGNQPQHF
>TRBJ1-2|once|TRBV5-1|TRBD1
TGCGCCAGCAGCGTGCACCCCGGGACAGGGGGTGCTAACTATGGCTACACCTTC
CASSVHPGTGGANYGYTF